This passage covers 17 T cell receptor beta chains from one sample sequenced in a study of identical twins listed by TCRdb under 2016. The library came from 5' RACE. These reads were obtained on an Illumina HiSeq 2000. In TCRdb, the public reads were trimmed at Q25 with fastp and aligned with MiXCR, with productive beta chains retained. Rows are unified per CDR3 protein, each entry keeping the most common DNA and genes. Counted in this sample were around 960,000 distinct CDR3 sequences; 9% to 15% of them appeared once. The ten biggest clones cover roughly 1.6% of the sample. These data also formed part of another study, on yellow fever vaccine responses in identical twins.

The source material was PBMCs. These receptors were collected from a woman between 18 and 29 years old in good health.

V gene TRBV10-3 combines with J gene TRBJ2-7; 7 bases are a match to TRBD1. The V and J ends lost 7 bases and 7 bases, in that order; junction bases with no gene match: 10. Per the germline V gene, CDR1 is ENHRY and CDR2 is SYGVKD. This CDR3 has 13 residues. CDR3 region: CAITPQGDLEQYF. The CDR3 bases are TGTGCCATCACGCCGCAGGGGGATTTGGAGCAGTACTTC.

This clonotype was found a few times. This chain uses TRBV28 with TRBJ2-7, with 7 bases identical to TRBD2. This CDR3 is built from 15 residues. The germline gives CDR1 MDHEN, CDR2 SYDVKM. Trimming took 5 bases from V and 2 from J; bases not matched to a gene: 9. The CDR3: CASSVPAGTTYEQYF. The CDR3 DNA sequence: TGTGCCAGCAGTGTTCCAGCGGGAACTACCTACGAGCAGTACTTC.

J is TRBJ2-3 and V is TRBV28; 8 bases are a match to TRBD1. This CDR3 spans 16 amino acids. V lost 6 bases, J lost 0 bases, and 8 bases stayed unmatched. Germline V CDR1 and CDR2: MDHEN, SYDVKM. The chain's CDR3 is CASRFLRDRSTDTQYF. CDR3 coding DNA: TGTGCCAGCAGATTCCTACGGGACAGGAGCACAGATACGCAGTATTTT.

This clonotype was counted a few times. The rearrangement joins TRBV6-1 to TRBJ2-7, with 8 bases identical to TRBD1. Germline V lookup: CDR1 MNHNS, CDR2 SASEGT. CDR3 length: 12 residues. The ends lost 10 bases at V and 3 bases at J; junction bases unmatched: 5. The CDR3 DNA follows: TGTGCCACCCAGGGGGCTTACTACGAGCAGTACGTC. It codes for CATQGAYYEQYV.

This clonotype was observed many times. V usage is TRBV6-2 or TRBV6-3 and J usage is TRBJ1-2; D is ambiguous. This CDR3 is 12 amino acids long. Trimming cost V 2 bases and J 8 bases, with 9 bases left between them. Per germline, CDR1 MNHEY and CDR2 SVGEGT. CDR3 amino acids: CASSYTGSGYTF. Written as DNA, the CDR3 is TGTGCCAGCAGTTACACGGGGAGCGGCTACACCTTC.

The chain employs TRBV29-1 and TRBJ2-6; no clear D. Trimming took off 5 bases at V and 0 bases at J, with 20 bases between the two ends. From germline, CDR1 is SQVTM and CDR2 ANQGSEA. There are 18 residues in the CDR3. The CDR3 spells CSVPSSEALRSGANVLTF. The CDR3 nucleotides are TGCAGCGTTCCCTCCTCAGAGGCACTTCGCTCTGGGGCCAACGTCCTGACTTTC.

This clonotype was counted many times. The CDR3, as DNA: TGCGCCAGCAGCCAAGACACTAGCCGAGAGACCCAGTACTTC. Its protein is CASSQDTSRETQYF. This chain links TRBV4-1 with TRBJ2-5, with a tentative D call TRBD2 (6 bases). From germline, CDR1 is MGHRA and CDR2 YSYEKL. The CDR3 is 14 amino acids. V lost 0 bases and J lost 4, with 9 bases in between.

The V call is TRBV28, the J call TRBJ2-7, with D unclear. This CDR3 contains 16 residues. Trimming shortened V by 6 bases and J by 0 bases, and 18 bases separated the two germline ends. Germline CDR1 reads MDHEN; CDR2 reads SYDVKM. In DNA, the CDR3 is TGTGCCAGCAGCCCCCCCACTGGCGGTTCCTCCTACGAGCAGTACGTC. It is translated as CASSPPTGGSSYEQYV.

Only a few counts were recorded for this clonotype. This chain connects TRBV3-1 to TRBJ2-1; possible D gene TRBD2, 5 bases. Per the germline V gene, CDR1 is LGHDT and CDR2 is YNNKEL (reference sequence). The CDR3 runs 15 residues. With 0 bases removed from V and 10 bases from J, the gap between germline ends came to 16 bases. The CDR3 here is CASSQETPGIGEQFF. The DNA of the CDR3 is TGTGCCAGCAGCCAAGAAACCCCCGGGATCGGGGAGCAGTTCTTC.

In this sample, this clonotype turned up a few times. The V and J genes are TRBV7-9 and TRBJ1-1; D remains unclear. The CDR3 is made up of 15 amino acids. Germline V gene lookup returns CDR1 SEHNR and CDR2 FQNEAQ (reference sequence). Deletions cut 5 bases from V and 4 bases from J, with 17 bases between. The CDR3 DNA sequence: TGTGCCAGCAGCCCCGAGGGCGGGTTGGGCACTGAAGCTTTCTTT. Its protein product is CASSPEGGLGTEAFF.

The chain has TRBV29-1 and TRBJ1-3; D is unclear. Per the germline V gene, CDR1 is SQVTM and CDR2 is ANQGSEA. V lost 3 bases, J lost 0 bases, and 6 bases lay in between. The length of the CDR3 is 13 residues. Written as DNA, the CDR3 is TGCAGCGTTGAGGCCATCTCTGGAAACACCATATATTTT. Amino acid sequence: CSVEAISGNTIYF. The whole variable domain, filled in from reference TRBV29-1 and TRBJ1-3, reads SAVISQKPSRDICQRGTSLTIQCQVDSQVTMMFWYRQQPGQSLTLIATANQGSEATYESGFVIDKFPISRPNLTFSTLTVSNMSPEDSSIYLCSVEAISGNTIYFGEGSWLTVV.

The gene calls are TRBV3-1 and TRBJ2-7; TRBD1 aligns across 7 bases. Per the germline V gene, CDR1 is LGHDT and CDR2 is YNNKEL (reference sequence). The CDR3 covers 13 residues. The trim removed 3 bases at V and 6 bases at J, leaving 5 bases unmatched. The CDR3 DNA sequence: TGTGCCAGCAGCCAGGAGACAGGGCGCGAGCAGTACGTC. Protein product: CASSQETGREQYV.

There are a few counts of this clonotype. V gene TRBV25-1 combines with J gene TRBJ2-3, with 10 positions matching TRBD2. Germline CDR1 MGHDK, CDR2 SYGVNS. The CDR3 sequence is 16 residues long. V lost 2 bases and J lost 5; bases outside the gene matches: 7. The CDR3 bases are TGTGCCAGCAGTGAAACTAGACTAGCGGGCAGAGATACGCAGTATTTT. This sequence encodes CASSETRLAGRDTQYF.

This clonotype was picked up many times. The rearrangement joins TRBV5-1 to TRBJ1-4; 8 bases line up with TRBD1. In germline, CDR1 is SGHRS, CDR2 YFSETQ. This CDR3 is 15 amino acids long. V was pared by 4 bases and J by 4 bases, with 6 bases of the junction left unmatched. In nucleotides, the CDR3 is TGCGCCAGCAGCCCGGACAGGGCTCGTAATGAAAAACTGTTTTTT. This sequence encodes CASSPDRARNEKLFF.

This clonotype was detected many times. The chain uses TRBV6-1 and TRBJ1-2; D possibly corresponds to TRBD1 (5 bases). This CDR3 contains 14 residues. Trimming cost V 7 bases and J 1 base, with 13 bases left between them. CDR1 and CDR2 (germline): MNHNS, SASEGT. The CDR3 DNA follows: TGTGCCAGCAAATCTTCGGGGCTTAACTATGGCTACACCTTC. It translates to CASKSSGLNYGYTF.

The chain is built from TRBV15 and TRBJ2-1; 8 bases are shared with TRBD2. V was clipped by 0 bases and J by 2 bases; unmatched bases: 15. Looked up from germline, CDR1 is LNHNV and CDR2 is YYDKDF (reference sequence). CDR3 length: 20 residues. The CDR3 spells CATSRDLYPVAGSPYNEQFF. As DNA, the CDR3 is TGTGCCACCAGCAGAGACCTTTACCCAGTAGCGGGAAGCCCCTACAATGAGCAGTTCTTC.

The J gene is TRBJ2-6, the V gene TRBV2; D gene ambiguous. Germline CDR1 and CDR2: SNHLY and FYNNEI. Trimming cost V 10 bases and J 4 bases, with 8 bases left between them. The CDR3 length is 12 residues. The CDR3 DNA is TGTGCCACTACGGTAGGGGCCAACGTCCTGACTTTC. As protein: CATTVGANVLTF.